Included here is one TCR beta chain sequence, with context. The antigen is undetermined. The data originate from a study of vaccination effects on CD4 cells after COVID-19. Study-wide background: Samples were collected from a few convalescent patients early and late following vaccination.

Profiled with immunoSEQ multiplex PCR; TCRdb holds only in-frame clones, not every one. The profile shows approximately 15,000 clones, less than 85% of them singletons. ViraFEST assay sequencing came after antigen-specific CD4+ T cells were expanded with viral peptide pools. The culture ran for about 11 days, and then CD4+ T cells were isolated. This person's SARS-CoV-2 infection, confirmed by PCR, occurred between March and December 2020. As their vaccination, participants received two doses of either BNT162b2 or mRNA-1273. CDR1 and CDR2 (germline): SGHRS, YFSETQ. Trimming removed 0 bases at V and 4 bases at J, with 15 bases between. The CDR3 is 16 residues long.

This TCR was sampled from a human donor who had a prior SARS-CoV-2 infection. The material sequenced was CD4+ T cells from PBMCs cultured with SARS-CoV-2 spike peptides, taken after COVID-19 vaccination. The chain recombines TRBV5-1 with TRBJ2-3, with D perhaps matching TRBD1 (5 bases). The CDR3 region has the DNA TGCGCCAGCAGCTTGGGGGGCCTAATAGCCGCAGATACGCAGTATTTT. This sequence encodes CASSLGGLIAADTQYF.